Listed below are T cell receptor beta chains from one sample, sequenced in a study of T cell responses to AZD1222 COVID-19 vaccine. The method was immunoSEQ multiplex PCR; TCRdb's version includes in-frame clones alone and lacks a portion of them. The data hold about 93,000 clones, with about 90% observed a single time. The sample was peripheral blood, taken on day 0 of MenACWY control vaccination. The receptors were sampled from an adult in good health. Each CDR3 is given with its conserved first and last residue.

J,V,CDR3
TRBJ1-2,TRBV10-3,CAIRFGTENYGYTF
TRBJ2-3,TRBV6-4,CASSDSGVLWRDTQYF
TRBJ1-2,TRBV7-9,CASSPTGTLYGYTF
TRBJ1-2,TRBV4-1,CASSQGQGADYGYTF
TRBJ2-7,TRBV30,CAWSVLRGDYEQYF
TRBJ1-6,TRBV19,CASADRARGNSPLHF
TRBJ2-2,TRBV4-3,CASSQEFNGGTGELFF
TRBJ1-2,TRBV18,CASSAGKGPYGYTF
TRBJ2-5,TRBV7-2,CASSSAWGEETQYF
TRBJ1-3,TRBV9,CASSSGGLTSGNTIYF
TRBJ2-2,TRBV5-4,CASSGTPRDLAPNTGELFF
TRBJ2-1,TRBV11-3,CASSFGPNEQFF
TRBJ1-2,TRBV6-5,CASSYSGQGGYGYTF
TRBJ2-2,TRBV13,CASSLGPREAGELFF
TRBJ2-7,TRBV27,CASSLLRLAGEQYF
TRBJ2-5,TRBV5-1,CASSRQSQETQYF
TRBJ2-7,TRBV27,CASSLLRGGEQYF
TRBJ1-4,TRBV9,CASSPTDYNEKLFF
TRBJ2-3,TRBV12-3/TRBV12-4,CASRQVGTDTQYF
TRBJ1-6,TRBV10-3,CAISESIRGSPLHF
TRBJ2-2,TRBV29-1,CSVVLGATNTGELFF
TRBJ2-5,TRBV9,CASSVSSGLFETQYF